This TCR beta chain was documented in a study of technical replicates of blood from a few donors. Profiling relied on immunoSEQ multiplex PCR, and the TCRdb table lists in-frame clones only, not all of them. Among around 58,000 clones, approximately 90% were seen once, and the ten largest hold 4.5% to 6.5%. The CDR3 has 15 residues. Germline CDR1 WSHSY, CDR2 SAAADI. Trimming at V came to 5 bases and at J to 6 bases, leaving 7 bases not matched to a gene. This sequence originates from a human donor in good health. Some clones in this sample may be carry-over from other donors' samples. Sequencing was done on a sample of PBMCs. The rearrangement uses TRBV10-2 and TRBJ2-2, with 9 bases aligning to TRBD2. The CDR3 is CASSLAGLGSGELFF. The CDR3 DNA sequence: TGCGCCAGCAGTCTAGCGGGGTTAGGATCCGGGGAGCTGTTTTTT.